This T cell receptor (beta chain) was found in a study of T cell responses to AZD1222 COVID-19 vaccine. Study results and limitations: Baseline seropositives among AZD1222 recipients totaled only 6 or 7. It was only after the peak T cell response that any repertoires were sampled. Increases in Spike-specific TCR breadth and depth were seen after two AZD1222 doses. A mostly white British donor set with more females was recruited, and clonal diversity was possibly underestimated.

The assay was immunoSEQ multiplex PCR, and TCRdb's table has in-frame clones only and misses some. The sample comprises fewer than 110,000 clones, 88% of which are singletons, and 20% to 25% rests with the top ten. The CDR3 contains 17 residues. Trimming removed 0 bases from V and 1 base from J, with 16 bases in between. CDR1 SQVTM and CDR2 ANQGSEA come from the germline V gene. Note on this clone: The target antigen is unknown.

This TCR derives from an adult in good health. The material was peripheral blood, obtained on day 0 of AZD1222 vaccination. V and J are TRBV29-1 and TRBJ2-1; maybe TRBD2 (5 bases). The CDR3 DNA sequence: TGCAGCGTTGAAGATCTTCAGGACGGAGGATCCTACAATGAGCAGTTCTTC. This translates into CSVEDLQDGGSYNEQFF.